This T cell receptor (beta chain) was captured in a study of cytomegalovirus exposure and HLA in healthy donors. Study outcomes and limitations: The study designated 160 or so TCR beta chains cytomegalovirus-associated.

Regarding this clone: Its target is not known.

Profiling relied on immunoSEQ multiplex PCR, and the TCRdb table lists in-frame clones only, not all of them. Altogether about 69,000 clones are present, about 94% being singletons, with the ten largest covering roughly 1%. CDR1 KGHSY and CDR2 FQNENV come from the germline V gene. V lost 4 bases and J 3 bases, leaving 9 bases between the germline ends. The CDR3 is 13 amino acids. Input material: PBMCs. The V call is TRBV16, the J call TRBJ1-1, with a tentative D call TRBD1 (5 bases). The TCR was taken from a woman aged 18-35 years in good health and CMV-seronegative. The CDR3 region is CASSRPGHTEAFF. The DNA of the CDR3 is TGTGCCAGCAGCCGGCCAGGGCACACTGAAGCTTTCTTT.